These 24 T cell receptor beta chains came from one sample sequenced in a study of Ad26.COV2.S vaccination and SARS-CoV-2 variants. The assay was immunoSEQ multiplex PCR, and TCRdb's table has in-frame clones only and misses some. This table has about 480,000 clones, about 83% appearing once. The treatment is: roughly 19 received Ad26.COV2.S at low or high dose, single or two shots; 5 received placebo; per-sample allocation not given. Sampling was performed 63 days after the first vaccine or placebo injection. Sequencing was performed on peripheral blood, taken in a trial of Ad26.COV2.S vaccine versus placebo. The origin of the receptors is a person aged 18-65 years who received the Ad26.COV2.S COVID-19 vaccine or a placebo.

The J gene is TRBJ2-7, the V gene TRBV9; TRBD2 might be the D (5 bases). This CDR3 is built from 15 residues. V was cut by 0 bases and J by 3 bases, with 13 bases left in between. Germline CDR1 and CDR2: SGDLS and YYNGEE. Here the CDR3 reads CASSVGLASRYEQYF. The CDR3 DNA reads as TGTGCCAGCAGCGTAGGGCTAGCTTCTCGCTACGAGCAGTACTTC.

Here the CDR3 reads CASTGTGGLNIQYF. The CDR3 nucleotides are TGTGCCAGCACGGGGACAGGGGGACTAAACATTCAGTACTTC. The chain combines TRBV6-5 with TRBJ2-4, with 11 positions matching TRBD1. This CDR3 has 14 amino acids. J gave up 6 bases and V 7 bases, and 5 bases lay outside the gene matches. In germline, CDR1 is MNHEY, CDR2 SVGAGI.

The chain couples TRBV30 to TRBJ1-2; weak D call: TRBD1 (6 bases). V lost 5 bases, J lost 8 bases, and 15 bases lay in between. The CDR3 totals 12 residues. CDR1 GTSNPN and CDR2 SVGIG come from the germline V gene (reference sequence). DNA of the CDR3: TGTGCCTGGGCAAGACAGGCGGGGGGCTACACCTTC. It yields the protein CAWARQAGGYTF.

The chain employs TRBV30 and TRBJ2-2; 7 bases match TRBD2. Germline lookup yields CDR1 GTSNPN and CDR2 SVGIG (reference sequence). The ends lost 4 bases at V and 2 bases at J; junction bases unmatched: 7. The CDR3 runs 15 residues. The CDR3 sequence: CAWTSGGSNTGELFF. In nucleotides, the CDR3 is TGTGCCTGGACGAGCGGCGGGAGCAACACCGGGGAGCTGTTTTTT.

The rearrangement links TRBV11-1 to TRBJ1-1; D call uncertain. V lost 8 bases to trimming and J lost 3 bases, with 13 bases between them. This CDR3 is 13 amino acids long. Germline V gene data show CDR1 as SGHAT and CDR2 as FQDESV (reference sequence). The CDR3 reads CASVVERDTEAFF. Here the CDR3 DNA reads TGTGCCAGCGTGGTAGAAAGAGACACTGAAGCTTTCTTT.

The rearrangement links TRBV19 to TRBJ2-7; TRBD1 is a possible D gene (5 bases). CDR3 length equals 15 residues. The germline V gene encodes CDR1 LNHDA and CDR2 SQIVND (reference sequence). Trimming cost V 0 bases and J 4 bases, with 13 bases left between them. The CDR3 nucleotides read TGTGCCAGTAGTATAGAGAAGGGGCCGGTTTACGAGCAGTACTTC. Translation gives CASSIEKGPVYEQYF.

V and J are TRBV5-4 and TRBJ2-1; 11 bases match TRBD2. CDR3 length: 16 amino acids. With V trimmed by 4 bases and J by 5 bases, 8 bases remained unmatched. Looked up from germline, CDR1 is SGHNT and CDR2 is YYREEE (reference sequence). The chain's CDR3 is CASSRTLAGVHNEQFF. The CDR3 DNA reads TGTGCCAGCAGCCGGACACTAGCGGGAGTTCACAATGAGCAGTTCTTC.

The gene calls are TRBV19 and TRBJ2-7, with a tentative D call TRBD1 (8 bases). The germline V and J ends were trimmed by 5 bases and 3 bases, with 32 bases remaining between them. This CDR3 has 20 residues. CDR1 is LNHDA and CDR2 is SQIVND in the germline V gene (reference sequence). CDR3 amino acids: CASSPLTGTGRLGLNYEQYF. The CDR3 DNA is TGTGCCAGTAGTCCACTAACCGGGACAGGCAGATTGGGACTAAACTACGAGCAGTACTTC.

This clone was seen a few times. Additional DNA sequences in this sample encode the identical CDR3. J is TRBJ2-3 and V is TRBV12-3 or TRBV12-4; D uncertain. This CDR3 has 13 residues. Trimming took off 7 bases at V and 1 base at J, with 9 bases between the two ends. The CDR3 DNA is TGTGCCAGCATCCTTGCGGGCACAGATACGCAGTATTTT. Its protein product is CASILAGTDTQYF.

V and J are TRBV28 and TRBJ2-1; 9 positions match TRBD2. This CDR3 has 14 residues. Germline-derived CDR1 and CDR2 are MDHEN and SYDVKM. V lost 6 bases and J lost 8; bases outside the gene matches: 8. The CDR3: CASSPLIAGDEQFF. Written as DNA, the CDR3 is TGTGCCAGCAGCCCCCTTATAGCGGGAGATGAGCAGTTCTTC.

The chain combines TRBV19 with TRBJ1-2; D uncertain. V was shortened by 5 bases and J by 2 bases, with 15 bases between the two germline ends. The CDR3 length is 15 residues. The germline V gene has CDR1 LNHDA and CDR2 SQIVND (reference sequence). Written as DNA, the CDR3 is TGTGCCAGTAGTCCCGGTGTAGCCCGGAACTATGGCTACACCTTC. Translation gives CASSPGVARNYGYTF.

V usage is TRBV24-1 and J usage is TRBJ2-2; 7 bases map to TRBD2. Germline CDR1 reads KGHDR; CDR2 reads SFDVKD. The CDR3 runs 15 residues. The junction had 10 bases not matched to a gene; V was cut back by 9 bases and J by 4 bases. CDR3 DNA: TGTGCCACCGGACTGGGGGGGGAAGTCACCGGGGAGCTGTTTTTT. Translation gives CATGLGGEVTGELFF.

The table lists this clone with a count of one. The chain has TRBV19 and TRBJ2-2; TRBD1 aligns across 10 bases. V dropped 5 bases and J dropped 5; count of bases not matched to a gene: 11. The germline V gene encodes CDR1 LNHDA and CDR2 SQIVND (reference sequence). This CDR3 spans 17 amino acids. The CDR3 DNA reads TGTGCCAGTAGTGGGGGGACAGGGGAGGTTTGGACCGGGGAGCTGTTTTTT. It is translated as CASSGGTGEVWTGELFF. Full variable domain (missing parts from reference TRBV19 and TRBJ2-2): DGGITQSPKYLFRKEGQNVTLSCEQNLNHDAMYWYRQDPGQGLRLIYYSQIVNDFQKGDIAEGYSVSREKKESFPLTVTSAQKNPTAFYLCASSGGTGEVWTGELFFGEGSRLTVL.

The gene calls are TRBV2 and TRBJ2-5, with a possible D match to TRBD2 (7 bases). Between the trimmed V and J ends, which lost 5 bases and 0 bases, there was a span of 16 bases. This CDR3 region has 16 residues. In germline, CDR1 is SNHLY, CDR2 FYNNEI. In DNA, the CDR3 is TGTGCCAGCAGTCGAGGACTAGGGGGGTACCAAGAGACCCAGTACTTC. Translation: CASSRGLGGYQETQYF.

The chain uses TRBV19 and TRBJ2-3; 15 bases are shared with TRBD2. Germline CDR1 is LNHDA and CDR2 is SQIVND (reference sequence). The CDR3 runs to 15 residues. V shed 8 bases, J shed 5 bases, and the junction held 5 bases outside the gene matches. This CDR3 reads CASALGLAGGDTQYF. The CDR3 nucleotides are TGTGCCAGTGCCCTGGGACTAGCGGGAGGAGATACGCAGTATTTT.

Details on this clone: Within the sample, other DNA sequences also encode this same CDR3. V is TRBV29-1 and J is TRBJ2-7; 12 nucleotides match TRBD2. The V gene's germline CDR1 is SQVTM and CDR2 ANQGSEA. The V gene end was trimmed by 6 bases and the J gene end by 4 bases; junction bases not matched to a gene: 4. The CDR3 runs to 13 residues. CDR3 amino acids: CSVRTSGTYEQYF. CDR3 sequence (DNA): TGCAGCGTAAGGACTAGCGGGACGTACGAGCAGTACTTC.

The chain employs TRBV25-1 and TRBJ2-3; a possible D gene is TRBD2 (5 bases). This CDR3 is 15 amino acids long. Germline V gene lookup returns CDR1 MGHDK and CDR2 SYGVNS. Trimming pared 3 bases from V and 2 bases from J, leaving 12 bases between. The CDR3 bases are TGTGCCAGCAGTGATACCCGGGAATTCACAGATACGCAGTATTTT. It is translated as CASSDTREFTDTQYF.

This clone was picked up a small number of times. The J gene is TRBJ2-3, the V gene TRBV11-2, with D tentatively TRBD1 (5 bases). Germline V gene lookup returns CDR1 SGHAT and CDR2 FQNNGV. This CDR3 contains 14 residues. The V gene lost 5 bases and the J gene lost 2 bases, with 11 bases spanning the gap. The CDR3 protein is CASSVRQNTDTQYF. The CDR3 nucleotides read TGTGCCAGCAGCGTGAGACAGAACACAGATACGCAGTATTTT.

V is TRBV6-2 or TRBV6-3 and J is TRBJ1-2; no clear D gene. The CDR3 totals 11 residues. Trimming stripped 6 bases from V and 3 bases from J, with 5 bases between. Germline CDR1 and CDR2: MNHEY and SVGEGT. CDR3 DNA: TGTGCCAGCAGCGGTGACTATGGCTACACCTTC. It is translated as CASSGDYGYTF.

The table lists this clone with a count of one. V usage is TRBV6-5 and J usage is TRBJ2-7, with D possibly matching TRBD1 (5 bases). CDR1 MNHEY and CDR2 SVGAGI come from the germline V gene. The CDR3 sequence is 15 residues long. V was pared by 2 bases and J by 2 bases, with 13 bases between. DNA for the CDR3: TGTGCCAGCAGTTACGGTAGTCAGGGCACCTACGAGCAGTACTTC. Residues: CASSYGSQGTYEQYF.

The genes are TRBV3-1 (or the pseudogene TRBV3-2) and TRBJ1-1, with 7 positions matching TRBD1. Germline V gene sequence: CDR1 LGHDT, CDR2 YNNKEL (reference sequence). V was pared by 4 bases and J by 7 bases, with 9 bases of the junction left unmatched. The CDR3 loop spans 14 amino acids. The CDR3: CASSPADRNIEAFF. The DNA of the CDR3 is TGTGCCAGCAGCCCCGCGGACAGGAATATTGAAGCTTTCTTT.

This clone was detected a few times. Other DNA sequences within the sample encode an identical CDR3. The chain combines TRBV19 with TRBJ1-1; D call uncertain. CDR3 length equals 13 residues. V was pared by 1 base and J by 1 base, with 4 bases between. Germline V gene data show CDR1 as LNHDA and CDR2 as SQIVND (reference sequence). CDR3 coding DNA: TGTGCCAGTAGTATAGGACAGAACACTGAAGCTTTCTTT. Amino acids: CASSIGQNTEAFF.

Worth noting for this clone: One junction end does not reproduce the germline sequence, and a read error may be involved. The gene calls are TRBV20-1 and TRBJ2-3, with 10 bases aligning to TRBD2. CDR3 length: 11 amino acids. Germline assignment: CDR1 DFQATT and CDR2 SNEGSKA (reference sequence). CDR3: CSGGSTDTQYF. The DNA for the CDR3 is TGTAGCGGGGGGAGCACAGATACGCAGTATTTT.

V gene TRBV12-3 or TRBV12-4 combines with J gene TRBJ1-1; D gene ambiguous. V was clipped by 7 bases and J by 1 base, with 10 bases between them. This CDR3 spans 13 amino acids. The CDR3 nucleotides are TGTGCCAGCAATAAACCCGGGAACACTGAAGCTTTCTTT. It specifies CASNKPGNTEAFF.